The T cell receptor beta chain described here comes from a study of blood T cell repertoires in COVID-19. Produced via immunoSEQ multiplex PCR; TCRdb's table is partial and in-frame only. The table includes 250,000 to 300,000 clones, roughly 85% detected once. Allocation to cohorts depended on clinical history reported by the participants. The receptor was derived from a woman in her forties or fifties who had been exposed to COVID-19. Sample: PBMCs or T cells enriched from blood (not recorded which).

This CDR3 is CASSQEEHWITEAFF. The CDR3 region has the DNA TGCGCCAGCAGTCAAGAGGAACATTGGATCACTGAAGCTTTCTTT. The chain carries TRBV5-1 and TRBJ1-1; D is unresolved. The CDR3 covers 15 residues. Germline assignment: CDR1 SGHRS and CDR2 YFSETQ. V was clipped by 5 bases and J by 4 bases, with 18 bases between them.